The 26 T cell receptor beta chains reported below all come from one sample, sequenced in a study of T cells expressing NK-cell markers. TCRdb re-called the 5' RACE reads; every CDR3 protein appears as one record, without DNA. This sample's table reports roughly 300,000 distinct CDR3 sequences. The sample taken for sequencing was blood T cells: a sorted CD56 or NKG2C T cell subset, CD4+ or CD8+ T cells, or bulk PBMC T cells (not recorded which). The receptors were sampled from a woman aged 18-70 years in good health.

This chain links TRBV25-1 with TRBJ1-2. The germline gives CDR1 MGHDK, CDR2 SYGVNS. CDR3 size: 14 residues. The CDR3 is CASSALDLNYGYTF.

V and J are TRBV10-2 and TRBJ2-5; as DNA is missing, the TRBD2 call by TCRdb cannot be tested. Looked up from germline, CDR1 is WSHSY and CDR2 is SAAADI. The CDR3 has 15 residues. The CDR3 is CASSGGGLAWETQYF.

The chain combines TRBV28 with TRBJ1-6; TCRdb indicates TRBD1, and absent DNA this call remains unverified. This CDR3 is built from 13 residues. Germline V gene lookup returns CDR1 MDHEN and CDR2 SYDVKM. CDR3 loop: CASSGQTNSPLHF.

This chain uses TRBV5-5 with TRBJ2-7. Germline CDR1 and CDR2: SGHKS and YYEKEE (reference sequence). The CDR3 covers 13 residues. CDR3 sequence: CASSLEAAYEQYF.

The CDR3 here is CASSFDSRAYNEQFF. The rearrangement joins TRBV7-2 to TRBJ2-1; TCRdb indicates TRBD1, and absent DNA this call remains unverified. Germline V lookup: CDR1 SGHTA, CDR2 FQGNSA. This CDR3 has 15 amino acids.

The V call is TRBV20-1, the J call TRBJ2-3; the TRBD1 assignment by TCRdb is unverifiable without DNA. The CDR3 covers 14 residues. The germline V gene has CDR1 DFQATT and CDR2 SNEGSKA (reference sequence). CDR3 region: CSARRRTLTDTQYF.

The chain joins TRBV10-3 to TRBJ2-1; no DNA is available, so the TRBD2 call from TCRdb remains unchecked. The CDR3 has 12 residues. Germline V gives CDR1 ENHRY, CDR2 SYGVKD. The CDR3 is CAISGAGGEQFF.

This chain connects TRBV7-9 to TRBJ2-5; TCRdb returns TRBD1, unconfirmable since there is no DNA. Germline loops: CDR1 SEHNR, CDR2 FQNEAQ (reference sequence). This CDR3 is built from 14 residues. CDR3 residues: CASSPTGTSETQYF. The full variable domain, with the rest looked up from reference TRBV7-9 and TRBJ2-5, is DTGVSQNPRHKITKRGQNVTFRCDPISEHNRLYWYRQTLGQGPEFLTYFQNEAQLEKSRLLSDRFSAERPKGSFSTLEIQRTEQGDSAMYLCASSPTGTSETQYFGPGTRLLVL.

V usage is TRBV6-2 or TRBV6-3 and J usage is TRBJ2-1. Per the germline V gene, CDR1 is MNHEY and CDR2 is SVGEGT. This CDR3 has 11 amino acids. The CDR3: CASGRINEQFF.

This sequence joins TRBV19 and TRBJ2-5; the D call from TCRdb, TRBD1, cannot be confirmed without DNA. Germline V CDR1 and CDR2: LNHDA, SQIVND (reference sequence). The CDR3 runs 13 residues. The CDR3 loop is CASARGPQETQYF. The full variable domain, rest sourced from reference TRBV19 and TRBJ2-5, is DGGITQSPKYLFRKEGQNVTLSCEQNLNHDAMYWYRQDPGQGLRLIYYSQIVNDFQKGDIAEGYSVSREKKESFPLTVTSAQKNPTAFYLCASARGPQETQYFGPGTRLLVL.

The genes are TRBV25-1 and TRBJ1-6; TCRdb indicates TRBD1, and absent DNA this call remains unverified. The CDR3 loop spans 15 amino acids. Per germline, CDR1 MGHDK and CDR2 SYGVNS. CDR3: CASSGPGQRNSPLHF.

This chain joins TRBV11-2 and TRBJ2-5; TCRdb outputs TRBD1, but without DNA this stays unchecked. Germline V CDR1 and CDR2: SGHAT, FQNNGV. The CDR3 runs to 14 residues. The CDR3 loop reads CASSLPGSLETQYF.

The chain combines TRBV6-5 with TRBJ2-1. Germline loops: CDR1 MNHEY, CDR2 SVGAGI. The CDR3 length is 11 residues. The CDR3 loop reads CASTQRDEQFF.

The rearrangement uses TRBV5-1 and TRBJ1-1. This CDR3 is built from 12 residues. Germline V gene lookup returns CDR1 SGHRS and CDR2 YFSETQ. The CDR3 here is CASGYMNTEAFF. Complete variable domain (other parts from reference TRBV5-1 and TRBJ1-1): KAGVTQTPRYLIKTRGQQVTLSCSPISGHRSVSWYQQTPGQGLQFLFEYFSETQRNKGNFPGRFSGRQFSNSRSEMNVSTLELGDSALYLCASGYMNTEAFFGQGTRLTVV.

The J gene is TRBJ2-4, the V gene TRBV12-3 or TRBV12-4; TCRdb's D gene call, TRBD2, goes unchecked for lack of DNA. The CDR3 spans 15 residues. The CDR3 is CASSRDGLAKNIQYF.

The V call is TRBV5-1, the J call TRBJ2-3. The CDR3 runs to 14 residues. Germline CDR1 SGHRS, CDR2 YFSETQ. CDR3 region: CASTSNGGTDTQYF.

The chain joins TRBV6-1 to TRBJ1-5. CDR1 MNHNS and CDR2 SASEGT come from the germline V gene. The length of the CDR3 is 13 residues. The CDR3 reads CATGGFSNQPQHF.

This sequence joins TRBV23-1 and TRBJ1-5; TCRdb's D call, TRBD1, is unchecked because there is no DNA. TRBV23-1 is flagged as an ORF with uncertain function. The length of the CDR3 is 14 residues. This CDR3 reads CASTPHGGDQGQHF.

This CDR3 is CAVRRGTGEKLFF. The chain joins TRBV12-3 or TRBV12-4 to TRBJ1-4; TCRdb's D call, TRBD1, is unchecked because there is no DNA. This CDR3 region has 13 residues.

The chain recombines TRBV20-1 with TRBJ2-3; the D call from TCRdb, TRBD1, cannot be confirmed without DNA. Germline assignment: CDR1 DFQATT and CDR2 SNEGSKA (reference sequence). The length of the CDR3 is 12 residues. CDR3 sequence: CSARGRADTQYF.

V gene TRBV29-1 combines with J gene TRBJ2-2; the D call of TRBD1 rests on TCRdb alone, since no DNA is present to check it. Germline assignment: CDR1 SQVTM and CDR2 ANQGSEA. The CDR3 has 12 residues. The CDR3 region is CSVEGHTGELFF.

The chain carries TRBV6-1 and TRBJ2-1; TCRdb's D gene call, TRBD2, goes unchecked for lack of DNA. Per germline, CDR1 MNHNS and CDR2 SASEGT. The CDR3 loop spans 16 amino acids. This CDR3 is CATQRSGGMVYNEQFF.

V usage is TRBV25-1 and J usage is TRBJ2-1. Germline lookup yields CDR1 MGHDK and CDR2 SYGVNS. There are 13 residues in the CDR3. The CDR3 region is CASSERTYNEQFF.

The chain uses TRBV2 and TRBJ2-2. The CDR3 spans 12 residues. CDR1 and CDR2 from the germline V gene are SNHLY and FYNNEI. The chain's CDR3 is CASKWDTGELFF.

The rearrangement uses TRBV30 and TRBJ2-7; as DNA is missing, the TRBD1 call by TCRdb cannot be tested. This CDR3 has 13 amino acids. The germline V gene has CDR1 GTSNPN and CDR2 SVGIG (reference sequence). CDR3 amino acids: CAWNARGGNEQYF.

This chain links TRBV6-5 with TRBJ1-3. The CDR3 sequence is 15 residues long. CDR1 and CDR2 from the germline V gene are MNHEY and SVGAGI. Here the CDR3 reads CASSYSREGGNTIYF.